One and the same sample provided the 29 T cell receptor beta chains below, sequenced in a study of T-cell reconstitution after alpha-beta-depleted transplantation in children. Unique molecular identifiers featured in how the TCRbeta library was prepared. In TCRdb, the PCR reads were re-called with MiXCR into one record per CDR3 protein. The profile covers a few hundred thousand distinct CDR3 sequences, with over 9% appearing a single time and 2% to 3% taken by the ten largest. The input for sequencing was PBMCs from the stem cell graft donor, taken from the stem cell graft. The receptors originated from a human donor who donated a stem cell graft to a child with acute lymphoblastic leukemia.

This clonotype was picked up many times. V gene TRBV6-6 combines with J gene TRBJ2-3; D unclear. This CDR3 region has 11 residues. From germline, CDR1 is MNHNY and CDR2 SVGAGI (reference sequence). V lost 2 bases, J lost 7 bases, and 4 bases lay in between. The CDR3 DNA reads as TGTGCCAGCAGTTACGGGAATACGCAGTATTTT. Translation gives CASSYGNTQYF.

CDR3 sequence (DNA): TGTGCCAGCAGTTTAAGGGGTTTAGGACTAGCAGGGGCAGATACGCAGTATTTT. It encodes CASSLRGLGLAGADTQYF. The V and J genes are TRBV28 and TRBJ2-3; the match to TRBD2 covers 8 bases. V dropped 2 bases and J dropped 4; count of bases not matched to a gene: 14. Germline V lookup: CDR1 MDHEN, CDR2 SYDVKM. The CDR3 loop spans 18 amino acids.

The chain's CDR3 is CAIGAVSYNEQFF. DNA of the CDR3: TGTGCCATCGGGGCGGTCTCCTACAATGAGCAGTTCTTC. This rearrangement joins TRBV10-3 to TRBJ2-1; perhaps TRBD1 as D (5 bases). V was trimmed by 8 bases and J by 0 bases, leaving 8 bases between them. This CDR3 is 13 amino acids long. CDR1 is ENHRY, CDR2 SYGVKD, per germline.

This clonotype was counted at least ten times. V gene TRBV28 combines with J gene TRBJ1-5; D remains ambiguous. The CDR3 is made up of 13 amino acids. Germline V CDR1 and CDR2: MDHEN, SYDVKM. Trimming pared 7 bases from V and 4 bases from J, leaving 11 bases between. The CDR3, as DNA: TGTGCCAGCATCCTAAGAGGGAATCAGCCCCAGCATTTT. This sequence encodes CASILRGNQPQHF.

The genes are TRBV12-3 or TRBV12-4 and TRBJ2-2, with no clear D. This CDR3 comprises 17 residues. Trimming pared 4 bases from V and 0 bases from J, leaving 15 bases between. The CDR3, as DNA: TGTGCCAGCAGTTCGCCAGTGGAGCGACCGAACACCGGGGAGCTGTTTTTT. Amino acids: CASSSPVERPNTGELFF.

The table lists this clonotype with a few counts. The chain has TRBV24-1 and TRBJ2-1; 13 bases are shared with TRBD2. CDR1 KGHDR and CDR2 SFDVKD come from the germline V gene. The V and J ends lost 2 bases and 10 bases, in that order; junction bases with no gene match: 4. The CDR3 extends over 15 amino acids. This CDR3 reads CATSDSPTSGREQFF. The CDR3 DNA is TGTGCCACCAGTGATTCCCCGACTAGCGGGAGGGAGCAGTTCTTC.

This clonotype was recorded a few times. The chain has TRBV20-1 and TRBJ2-1, with D tentatively TRBD2 (5 bases). Per the germline V gene, CDR1 is DFQATT and CDR2 is SNEGSKA (reference sequence). CDR3 length: 16 amino acids. With 5 bases removed from V and 6 bases from J, the gap between germline ends came to 23 bases. The CDR3 spells CSAASPLGKLGNEQFF. In nucleotides, the CDR3 is TGCAGTGCTGCGTCCCCACTAGGGAAGCTCGGCAATGAGCAGTTCTTC.

This clonotype was picked up a small number of times. The chain links TRBV24-1 to TRBJ2-1; 7 positions agree with TRBD2. Trimming at V came to 9 bases and at J to 7 bases, leaving 11 bases not matched to a gene. This CDR3 contains 14 residues. Germline CDR1 reads KGHDR; CDR2 reads SFDVKD. The CDR3 bases are TGTGCCACCGGGGATGATAGCGGGTTGAATGAGCAGTTCTTC. This codes for CATGDDSGLNEQFF.

This clonotype was seen at least ten times. The J gene is TRBJ2-1, the V gene TRBV28, with a tentative D call TRBD1 (5 bases). The CDR3 has 16 amino acids. Germline CDR1 reads MDHEN; CDR2 reads SYDVKM. Trimming stripped 5 bases from V and 0 bases from J, with 14 bases between. Here the CDR3 reads CASSEQHRFSYNEQFF. CDR3 in DNA: TGTGCCAGCAGTGAACAACACAGGTTCTCCTACAATGAGCAGTTCTTC.

V usage is TRBV7-2 and J usage is TRBJ2-3, with D possibly being TRBD1 (6 bases). Deletions cut 2 bases from V and 6 bases from J, with 12 bases between. Looked up from germline, CDR1 is SGHTA and CDR2 is FQGNSA. The CDR3 is made up of 14 amino acids. The CDR3 DNA reads TGTGCCAGCAGCTTATCTGGGGGCCCCGATACGCAGTATTTT. Its protein product is CASSLSGGPDTQYF.

This clonotype was counted ten times or more. The V and J genes are TRBV5-6 and TRBJ2-1, with 10 bases that match TRBD2. The CDR3 contains 17 residues. CDR1 and CDR2 (germline): SGHDT, YYEEEE. The V and J ends lost 4 bases and 4 bases, in that order; junction bases with no gene match: 11. CDR3 in DNA: TGTGCCAGCAGCGGAGGGCCGACTAGCGGGTATTACAATGAGCAGTTCTTC. Amino acids: CASSGGPTSGYYNEQFF.

This CDR3 is CASSEASGSGEQYF. The CDR3 DNA follows: TGTGCCAGCAGTGAGGCTAGCGGGAGTGGCGAGCAGTACTTC. The V gene is TRBV2, the J gene TRBJ2-7; the match to TRBD2 covers 10 bases. The CDR3 loop spans 14 amino acids. Trimming at V came to 3 bases and at J to 6 bases, leaving 5 bases not matched to a gene. The germline V gene encodes CDR1 SNHLY and CDR2 FYNNEI.

J is TRBJ1-2 and V is TRBV7-9; tentative D call: TRBD1 (6 bases). The CDR3 sequence is 15 residues long. Germline-derived CDR1 and CDR2 are SEHNR and FQNEAQ (reference sequence). The V end lost 5 bases, the J end lost 0 bases, and 13 bases lay between the germline ends. The CDR3 sequence: CASSPGQRANYGYTF. DNA of the CDR3: TGTGCCAGCAGCCCAGGACAGCGAGCTAACTATGGCTACACCTTC.

This clonotype was counted a few times. The chain uses TRBV6-1 and TRBJ1-5; 7 bases are shared with TRBD1. CDR1 and CDR2 from the germline V gene are MNHNS and SASEGT. This CDR3 is built from 15 residues. With 5 bases clipped from V and 4 bases from J, the junction kept 8 bases outside the gene matches. The CDR3 DNA follows: TGTGCCAGCAGTCCTAGGGGGACAGAGAATCAGCCCCAGCATTTT. It translates to CASSPRGTENQPQHF.

This clonotype was seen at least ten times. CDR3 coding DNA: TGTGCCAGCAGCTTGGGATATGGCTACACCTTC. Protein sequence: CASSLGYGYTF. J is TRBJ1-2 and V is TRBV12-3 or TRBV12-4, with no clear D. This CDR3 spans 11 amino acids. V shed 6 bases and J shed 5 bases, with 7 bases lying between them.

This clonotype appeared many times. The chain is built from TRBV29-1 and TRBJ2-3; D is ambiguous. Germline V lookup: CDR1 SQVTM, CDR2 ANQGSEA. This CDR3 spans 17 amino acids. The V end was cut by 0 bases, the J end by 0 bases, with 16 bases between. CDR3 coding DNA: TGCAGCGTTGAAGATCTTGGGGAAAAGTTCAGCACAGATACGCAGTATTTT. This translates into CSVEDLGEKFSTDTQYF.

The chain links TRBV7-9 to TRBJ2-3; possibly TRBD1 or TRBD2 for D (5 bases each). V was clipped by 5 bases and J by 4 bases, with 13 bases between them. This CDR3 region has 14 residues. Germline V gene lookup returns CDR1 SEHNR and CDR2 FQNEAQ (reference sequence). CDR3 nucleotide sequence: TGTGCCAGCAGCCGAAATCTGGGGGCAGATACGCAGTATTTT. Translation: CASSRNLGADTQYF.

The chain carries TRBV5-1 and TRBJ2-2; TRBD1 might be the D (6 bases). CDR3 size: 15 residues. The germline V and J ends were trimmed by 4 bases and 2 bases, with 12 bases remaining between them. From germline, CDR1 is SGHRS and CDR2 YFSETQ. The CDR3 nucleotides are TGCGCCAGCAGCCCCGCGACAGGAAACACCGGGGAGCTGTTTTTT. Translating gives CASSPATGNTGELFF.

This clonotype was observed many times. The chain uses TRBV5-6 and TRBJ2-3, with TRBD1 identical over 8 bases. With V trimmed by 2 bases and J by 3 bases, 5 bases remained unmatched. CDR3 length equals 15 residues. The V gene's germline CDR1 is SGHDT and CDR2 YYEEEE. The CDR3 loop is CASSFLDRVTDTQYF. In DNA, the CDR3 is TGTGCCAGCAGCTTCTTGGACAGGGTTACAGATACGCAGTATTTT.

This clonotype was seen repeatedly, ten times or more. The CDR3 loop is CASSQSRLEGTDTQYF. DNA for the CDR3: TGTGCCAGCAGCCAATCCCGACTAGAGGGCACAGATACGCAGTATTTT. V usage is TRBV3-1 and J usage is TRBJ2-3; maybe TRBD2 (6 bases). The V gene's germline CDR1 is LGHDT and CDR2 YNNKEL (reference sequence). The CDR3 is 16 residues long. Trimming pared 2 bases from V and 1 base from J, leaving 13 bases between.

In this sample, this clonotype turned up many times. The V and J genes are TRBV4-3 and TRBJ2-1, with D unresolved. The CDR3 length is 16 residues. Germline V gene sequence: CDR1 LGHNA, CDR2 YSLEER. Trimming pared 0 bases from V and 8 bases from J, leaving 17 bases between. The CDR3 DNA sequence: TGCGCCAGCAGCCAAGATTGGGCGGAATATAACGATGAGCAGTTCTTC. Translated: CASSQDWAEYNDEQFF.

For the CDR3, the DNA is TGTGCCAGCAGCGCAACCCGGGGGGGCAATGAGCAGTTCTTC. Translation: CASSATRGGNEQFF. The chain employs TRBV7-2 and TRBJ2-1; TRBD2 aligns across 8 bases. Germline-derived CDR1 and CDR2 are SGHTA and FQGNSA. The V and J ends lost 5 bases and 6 bases, in that order; junction bases with no gene match: 6. This CDR3 contains 14 residues.

This clonotype was recorded many times. The chain combines TRBV28 with TRBJ2-1, with D perhaps being TRBD1 or TRBD2 (6 bases each). Germline V gives CDR1 MDHEN, CDR2 SYDVKM. V lost 6 bases and J 6 bases, leaving 18 bases between the germline ends. The CDR3 has 15 amino acids. The CDR3, as DNA: TGTGCCAGCAGCCTCGGGGGCGTTTTCGTCAATGAGCAGTTCTTC. Amino acids: CASSLGGVFVNEQFF.

This clonotype has only a few counts. V and J are TRBV10-3 and TRBJ1-1; no firm D call. V lost 4 bases and J lost 3, with 12 bases in between. The CDR3 is 14 amino acids. Germline V gives CDR1 ENHRY, CDR2 SYGVKD. CDR3 bases: TGTGCCATCAGTGGAACCCTGAGGGACACTGAAGCTTTCTTT. Protein product: CAISGTLRDTEAFF.

This clonotype was recorded many times. The chain couples TRBV20-1 to TRBJ2-1; 11 bases map to TRBD2. The V gene's germline CDR1 is DFQATT and CDR2 SNEGSKA (reference sequence). The CDR3 spans 14 residues. J was trimmed by 9 bases and V by 3 bases; bases with no gene match: 7. The CDR3, as DNA: TGCAGTGCTAGGGAGGAACTAGCGGGGGCTGAGCAGTTCTTC. This gives the protein CSAREELAGAEQFF.

CDR3 nucleotides: TGTGCCAGCAGGCGGCAACTTAGCGGGAGTAGCGAGCAGTACTTC. Its translation is CASRRQLSGSSEQYF. V is TRBV6-2 or TRBV6-3 and J is TRBJ2-7, with 9 bases fitting TRBD2. There are 15 residues in the CDR3. CDR1 and CDR2 (germline): MNHEY, SVGEGT. Trimming at V came to 6 bases and at J to 6 bases, leaving 12 bases not matched to a gene.

CDR3 protein: CASSYAGDDTEAFF. CDR3 in DNA: TGTGCCAGCAGTTATGCCGGGGACGACACTGAAGCTTTCTTT. The chain has TRBV6-5 and TRBJ1-1, with TRBD1 as a possible D gene (5 bases). CDR3 length equals 14 residues. The V end was cut by 3 bases, the J end by 3 bases, with 11 bases between. Germline V gene data show CDR1 as MNHEY and CDR2 as SVGAGI.

This clonotype was counted between two and nine times. This chain links TRBV4-1 with TRBJ1-1, with 8 bases identical to TRBD1. With 3 bases clipped from V and 1 base from J, the junction kept 4 bases outside the gene matches. Germline CDR1 and CDR2: MGHRA and YSYEKL. This CDR3 contains 15 residues. The DNA for the CDR3 is TGCGCCAGCAGCCACCCTGGACAGGGGAACACTGAAGCTTTCTTT. It yields the protein CASSHPGQGNTEAFF.

The chain joins TRBV18 to TRBJ2-5, with TRBD1 as a possible D gene (5 bases). Germline CDR1 reads KGHSH; CDR2 reads LQKENI. CDR3 size: 13 residues. V was shortened by 3 bases and J by 4 bases, with 9 bases between the two germline ends. CDR3 protein: CASSPPDIETQYF. As DNA, the CDR3 is TGTGCCAGCTCACCCCCGGACATAGAGACCCAGTACTTC.